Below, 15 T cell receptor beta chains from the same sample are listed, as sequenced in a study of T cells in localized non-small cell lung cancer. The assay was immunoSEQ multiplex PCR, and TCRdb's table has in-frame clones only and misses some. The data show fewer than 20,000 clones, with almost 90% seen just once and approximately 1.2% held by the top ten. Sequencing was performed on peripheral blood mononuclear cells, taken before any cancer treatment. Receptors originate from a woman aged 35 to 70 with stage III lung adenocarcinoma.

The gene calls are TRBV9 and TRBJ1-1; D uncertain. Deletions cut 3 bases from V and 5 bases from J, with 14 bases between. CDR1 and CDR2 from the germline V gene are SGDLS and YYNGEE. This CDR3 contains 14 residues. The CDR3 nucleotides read TGTGCCAGCAGCGGCCCCCTGGTGAGAACTGAAGCTTTCTTT. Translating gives CASSGPLVRTEAFF.

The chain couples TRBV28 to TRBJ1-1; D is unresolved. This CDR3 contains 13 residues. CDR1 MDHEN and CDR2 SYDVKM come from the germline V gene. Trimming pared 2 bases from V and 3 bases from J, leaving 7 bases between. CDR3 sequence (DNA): TGTGCCAGCAGTTTAATCGGAGACACTGAAGCTTTCTTT. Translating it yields CASSLIGDTEAFF.

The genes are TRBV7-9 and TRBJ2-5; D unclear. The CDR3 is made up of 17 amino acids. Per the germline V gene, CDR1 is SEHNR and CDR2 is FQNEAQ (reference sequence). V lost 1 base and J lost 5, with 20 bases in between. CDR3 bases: TGTGCCAGCAGCTTAGGGTCCTCCCTCCTCTCCCGGGAGACCCAGTACTTC. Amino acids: CASSLGSSLLSRETQYF.

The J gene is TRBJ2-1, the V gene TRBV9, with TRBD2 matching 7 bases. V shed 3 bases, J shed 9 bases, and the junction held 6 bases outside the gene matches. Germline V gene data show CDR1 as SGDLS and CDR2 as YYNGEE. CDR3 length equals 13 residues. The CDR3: CASSATPSGEQFF. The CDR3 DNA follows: TGTGCCAGCAGCGCGACCCCTAGCGGTGAGCAGTTCTTC.

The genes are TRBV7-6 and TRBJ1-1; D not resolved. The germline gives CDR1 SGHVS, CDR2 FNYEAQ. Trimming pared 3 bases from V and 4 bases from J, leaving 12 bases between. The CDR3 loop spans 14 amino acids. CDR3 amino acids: CASSLGAIATEAFF. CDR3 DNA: TGTGCCAGCAGCTTGGGTGCCATTGCCACTGAAGCTTTCTTT.

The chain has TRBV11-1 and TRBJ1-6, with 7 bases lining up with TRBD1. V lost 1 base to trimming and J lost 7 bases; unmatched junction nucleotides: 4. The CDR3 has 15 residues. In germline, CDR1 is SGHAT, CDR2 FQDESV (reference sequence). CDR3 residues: CASSLGGRGNSPLHF. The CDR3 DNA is TGTGCCAGCAGCTTAGGTGGCAGGGGGAATTCACCCCTCCACTTT.

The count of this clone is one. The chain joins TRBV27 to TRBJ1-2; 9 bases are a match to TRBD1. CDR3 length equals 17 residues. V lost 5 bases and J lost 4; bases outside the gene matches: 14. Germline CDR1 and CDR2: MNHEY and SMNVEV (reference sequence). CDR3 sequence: CASSPQGDLDRGYGYTF. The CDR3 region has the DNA TGTGCCAGCAGTCCCCAGGGGGATCTGGACAGGGGCTATGGCTACACCTTC.

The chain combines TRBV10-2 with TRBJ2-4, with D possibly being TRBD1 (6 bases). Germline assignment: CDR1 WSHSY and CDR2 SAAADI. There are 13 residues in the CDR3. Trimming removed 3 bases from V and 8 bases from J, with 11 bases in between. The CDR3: CASSDRGDDIQYF. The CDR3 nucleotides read TGCGCCAGCAGTGACAGGGGAGACGACATTCAGTACTTC.

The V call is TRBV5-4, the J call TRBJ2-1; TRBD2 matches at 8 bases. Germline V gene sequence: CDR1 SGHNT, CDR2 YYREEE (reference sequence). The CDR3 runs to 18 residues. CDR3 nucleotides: TGTGCTTCTCTCGGGGGGGGGCCCCGGGCGAGCTCCTACAATGAGCAGTTCTTC. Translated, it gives CASLGGGPRASSYNEQFF.

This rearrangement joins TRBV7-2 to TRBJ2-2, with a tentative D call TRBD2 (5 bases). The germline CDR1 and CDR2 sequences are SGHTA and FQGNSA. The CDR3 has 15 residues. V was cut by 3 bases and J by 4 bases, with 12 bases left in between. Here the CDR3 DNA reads TGTGCCAGCAGCTTTGTTGCGGGTCTCACCGGGGAGCTGTTTTTT. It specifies CASSFVAGLTGELFF.

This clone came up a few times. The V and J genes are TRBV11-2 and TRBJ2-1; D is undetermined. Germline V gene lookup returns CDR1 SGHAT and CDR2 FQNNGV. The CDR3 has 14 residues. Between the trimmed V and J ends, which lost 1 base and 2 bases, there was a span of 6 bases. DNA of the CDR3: TGTGCCAGCAGCTTAGGTGGGACCTACAATGAGCAGTTCTTC. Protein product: CASSLGGTYNEQFF.

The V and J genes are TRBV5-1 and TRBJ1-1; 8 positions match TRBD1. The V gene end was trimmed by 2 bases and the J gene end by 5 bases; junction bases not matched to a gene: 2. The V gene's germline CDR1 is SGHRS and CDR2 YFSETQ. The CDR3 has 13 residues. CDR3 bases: TGCGCCAGCAGCTTCACAGGGGGGACTGAAGCTTTCTTT. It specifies CASSFTGGTEAFF.

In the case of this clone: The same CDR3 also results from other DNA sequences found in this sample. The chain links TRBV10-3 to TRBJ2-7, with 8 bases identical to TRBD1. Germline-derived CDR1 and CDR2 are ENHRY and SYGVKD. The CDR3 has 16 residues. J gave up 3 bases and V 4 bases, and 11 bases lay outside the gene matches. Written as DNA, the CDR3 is TGTGCCATCAGTGGCACAGACAGGGGAAAGAGCTACGAGCAGTACTTC. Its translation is CAISGTDRGKSYEQYF.

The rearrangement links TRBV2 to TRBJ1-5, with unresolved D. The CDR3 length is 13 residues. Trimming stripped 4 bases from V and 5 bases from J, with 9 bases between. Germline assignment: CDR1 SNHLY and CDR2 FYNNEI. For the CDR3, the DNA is TGTGCCAGCAGTGGGTTGAGACATCAGCCCCAGCATTTT. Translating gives CASSGLRHQPQHF.

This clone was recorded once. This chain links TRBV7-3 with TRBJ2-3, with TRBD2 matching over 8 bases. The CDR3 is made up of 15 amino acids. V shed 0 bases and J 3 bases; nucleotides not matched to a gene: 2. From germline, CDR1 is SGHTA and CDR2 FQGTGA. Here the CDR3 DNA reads TGTGCCAGCAGCTTAACTAGCGGGGAAACAGATACGCAGTATTTT. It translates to CASSLTSGETDTQYF.